This TCR beta chain was captured by sequencing in a study of blood T cell repertoires in COVID-19. Study overall: PBMCs, B-cell-depleted T cells, or T cells were the source of the cDNA or gDNA that made up the material.

Methods used by the authors: Amplification with reference gene primers provided the estimates of nucleated cell counts. Libraries were prepared by immunoSEQ multiplex PCR; TCRdb keeps only in-frame clonotypes and omits some of them. That table is the source of V, J and clone size, and D and trimming were worked out from the DNA. The sample yields around 280,000 clones, about 86% seen once. The CDR3 totals 13 residues. Trimming took off 5 bases at V and 3 bases at J, with 10 bases between the two ends. Germline V gene data show CDR1 as SGHAT and CDR2 as FQNNGV. The gene calls are TRBV11-2 and TRBJ1-1, with D possibly being TRBD1 (6 bases). The sequenced material came from peripheral blood. This TCR derives from a woman aged 25 to 39 who had recovered from COVID-19. DNA of the CDR3: TGTGCCAGCAGCCTCCCAGGGGACACTGAAGCTTTCTTT. This sequence encodes CASSLPGDTEAFF.